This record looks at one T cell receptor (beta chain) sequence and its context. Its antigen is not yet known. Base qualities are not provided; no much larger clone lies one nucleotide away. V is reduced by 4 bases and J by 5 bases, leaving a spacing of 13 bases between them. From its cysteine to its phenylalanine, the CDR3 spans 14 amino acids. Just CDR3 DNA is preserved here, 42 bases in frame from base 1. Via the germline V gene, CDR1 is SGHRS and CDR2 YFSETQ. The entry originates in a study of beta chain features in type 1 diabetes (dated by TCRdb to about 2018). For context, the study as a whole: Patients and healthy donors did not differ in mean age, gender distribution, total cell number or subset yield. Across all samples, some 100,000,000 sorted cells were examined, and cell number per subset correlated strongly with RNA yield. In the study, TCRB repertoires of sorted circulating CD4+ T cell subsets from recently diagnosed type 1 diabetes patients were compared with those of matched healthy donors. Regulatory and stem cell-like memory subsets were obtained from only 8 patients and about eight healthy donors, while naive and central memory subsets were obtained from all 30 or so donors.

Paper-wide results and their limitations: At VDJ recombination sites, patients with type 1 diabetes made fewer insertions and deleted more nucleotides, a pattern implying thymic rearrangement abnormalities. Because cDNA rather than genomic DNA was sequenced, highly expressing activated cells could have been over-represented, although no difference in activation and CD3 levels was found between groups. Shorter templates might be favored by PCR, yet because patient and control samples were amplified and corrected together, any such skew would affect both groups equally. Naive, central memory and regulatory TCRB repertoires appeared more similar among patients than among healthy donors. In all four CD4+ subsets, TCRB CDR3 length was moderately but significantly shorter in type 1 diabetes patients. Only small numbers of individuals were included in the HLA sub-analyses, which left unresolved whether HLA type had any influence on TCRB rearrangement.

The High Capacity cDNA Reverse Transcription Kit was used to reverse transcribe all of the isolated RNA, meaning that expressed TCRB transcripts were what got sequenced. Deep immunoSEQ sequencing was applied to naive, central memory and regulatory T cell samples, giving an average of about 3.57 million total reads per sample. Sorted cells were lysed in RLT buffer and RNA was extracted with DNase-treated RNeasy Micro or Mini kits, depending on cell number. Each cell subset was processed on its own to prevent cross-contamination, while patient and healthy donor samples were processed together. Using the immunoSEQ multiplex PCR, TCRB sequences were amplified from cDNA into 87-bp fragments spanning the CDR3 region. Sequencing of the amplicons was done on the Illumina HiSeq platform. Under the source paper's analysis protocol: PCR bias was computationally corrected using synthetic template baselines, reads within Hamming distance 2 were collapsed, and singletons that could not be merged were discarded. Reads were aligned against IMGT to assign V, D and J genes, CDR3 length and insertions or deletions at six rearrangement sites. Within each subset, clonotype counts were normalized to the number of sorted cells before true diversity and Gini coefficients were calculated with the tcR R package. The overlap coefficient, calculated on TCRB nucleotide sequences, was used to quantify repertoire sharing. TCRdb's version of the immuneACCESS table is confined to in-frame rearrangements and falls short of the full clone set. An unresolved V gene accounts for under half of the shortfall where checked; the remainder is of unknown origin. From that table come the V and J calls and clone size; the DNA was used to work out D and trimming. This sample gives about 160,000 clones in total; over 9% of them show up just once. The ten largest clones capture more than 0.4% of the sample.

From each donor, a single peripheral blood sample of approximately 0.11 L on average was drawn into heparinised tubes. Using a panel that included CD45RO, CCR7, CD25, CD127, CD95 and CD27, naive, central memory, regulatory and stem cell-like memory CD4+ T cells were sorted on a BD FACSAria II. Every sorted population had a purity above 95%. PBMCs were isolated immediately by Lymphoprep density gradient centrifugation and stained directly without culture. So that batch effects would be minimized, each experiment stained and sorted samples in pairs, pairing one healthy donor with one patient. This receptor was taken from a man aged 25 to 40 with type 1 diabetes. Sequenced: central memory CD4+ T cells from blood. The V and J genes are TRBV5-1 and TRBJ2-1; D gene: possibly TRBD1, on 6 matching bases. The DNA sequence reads TGCGCCAGCAGCCAACAGGGTCGGCACAATGAGCAGTTCTTC. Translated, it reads CASSQQGRHNEQFF.